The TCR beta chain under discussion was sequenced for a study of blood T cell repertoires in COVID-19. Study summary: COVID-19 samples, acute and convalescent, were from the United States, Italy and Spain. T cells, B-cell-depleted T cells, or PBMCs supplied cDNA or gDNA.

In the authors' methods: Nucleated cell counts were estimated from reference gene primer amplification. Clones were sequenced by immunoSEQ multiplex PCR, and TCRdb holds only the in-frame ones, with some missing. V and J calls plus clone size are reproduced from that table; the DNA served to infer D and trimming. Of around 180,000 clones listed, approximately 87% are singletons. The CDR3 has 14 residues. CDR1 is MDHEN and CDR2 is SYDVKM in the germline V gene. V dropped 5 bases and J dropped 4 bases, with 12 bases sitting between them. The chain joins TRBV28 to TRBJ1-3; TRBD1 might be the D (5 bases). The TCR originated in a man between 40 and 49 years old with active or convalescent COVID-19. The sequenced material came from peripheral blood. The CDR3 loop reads CASSRRGSGNTIYF. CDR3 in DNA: TGTGCCAGCAGTCGGAGGGGTTCCGGAAACACCATATATTTT. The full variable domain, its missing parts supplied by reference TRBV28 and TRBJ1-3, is DVKVTQSSRYLVKRTGEKVFLECVQDMDHENMFWYRQDPGLGLRLIYFSYDVKMKEKGDIPEGYSVSREKKERFSLILESASTNQTSMYLCASSRRGSGNTIYFGEGSWLTVV.